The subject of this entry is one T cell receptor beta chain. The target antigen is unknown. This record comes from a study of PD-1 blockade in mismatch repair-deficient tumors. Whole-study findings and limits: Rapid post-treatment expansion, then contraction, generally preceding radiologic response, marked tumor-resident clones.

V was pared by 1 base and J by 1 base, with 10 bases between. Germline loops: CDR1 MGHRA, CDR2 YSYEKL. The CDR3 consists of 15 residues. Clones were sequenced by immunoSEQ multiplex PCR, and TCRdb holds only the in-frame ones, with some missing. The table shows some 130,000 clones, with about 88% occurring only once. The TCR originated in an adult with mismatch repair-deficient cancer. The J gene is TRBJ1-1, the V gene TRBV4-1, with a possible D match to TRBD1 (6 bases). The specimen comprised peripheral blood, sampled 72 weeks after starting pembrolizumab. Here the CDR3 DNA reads TGCGCCAGCAGCCAAGGCCCGACAGGGAACACTGAAGCTTTCTTT. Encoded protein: CASSQGPTGNTEAFF.